This TCR beta chain is from a study of shared clonotypes between healthy human individuals. The CDR3 has 15 residues. The V end was cut by 5 bases, the J end by 3 bases, with 14 bases between. Germline lookup yields CDR1 SGHAT and CDR2 FQDESV (reference sequence). The method was immunoSEQ multiplex PCR; TCRdb's version includes in-frame clones alone and lacks a portion of them. Counted here are under 300,000 clones, just over 65% occurring once; the ten biggest clones make up 11%. This clonotype originated in a young man in good health. The rearrangement links TRBV11-1 to TRBJ2-1, with a possible D match to TRBD2 (7 bases). The specimen sequenced was memory CD4+ T cells sorted from blood. Noted subset: CD45RA-negative fraction. The CDR3 DNA follows: TGTGCCAGCAGCCCGCGGGGGACACACTACAATGAGCAGTTCTTC. It encodes CASSPRGTHYNEQFF.